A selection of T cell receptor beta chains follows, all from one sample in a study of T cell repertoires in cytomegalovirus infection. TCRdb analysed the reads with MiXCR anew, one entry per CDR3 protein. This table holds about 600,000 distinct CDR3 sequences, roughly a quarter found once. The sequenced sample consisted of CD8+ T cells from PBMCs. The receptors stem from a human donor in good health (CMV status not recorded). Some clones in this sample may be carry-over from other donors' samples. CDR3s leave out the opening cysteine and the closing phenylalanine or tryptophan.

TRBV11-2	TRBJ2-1	ASSLNRGRDEQF
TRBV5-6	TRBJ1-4	ASSLAMVGGEKLF
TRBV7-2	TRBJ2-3	ASSSPPEGGGAQDTQY
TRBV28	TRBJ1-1	ANSLGGMNTEAF
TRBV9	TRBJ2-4	ASSPRQGGLSKNIQY
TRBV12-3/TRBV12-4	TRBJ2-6	ASSLSGGEFSGANVLT
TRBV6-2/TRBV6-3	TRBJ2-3	ASSTSGAATDTQY
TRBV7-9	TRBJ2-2	ASSPMMNTGELF
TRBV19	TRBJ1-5	ASSTQGVSNQPQH
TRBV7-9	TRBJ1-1	ASSSDSGETEAF
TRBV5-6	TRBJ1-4	ASSSGGFNEKLF
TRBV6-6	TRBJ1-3	ASSSGTGERNTIY
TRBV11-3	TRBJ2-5	ASSSDWEGETQY